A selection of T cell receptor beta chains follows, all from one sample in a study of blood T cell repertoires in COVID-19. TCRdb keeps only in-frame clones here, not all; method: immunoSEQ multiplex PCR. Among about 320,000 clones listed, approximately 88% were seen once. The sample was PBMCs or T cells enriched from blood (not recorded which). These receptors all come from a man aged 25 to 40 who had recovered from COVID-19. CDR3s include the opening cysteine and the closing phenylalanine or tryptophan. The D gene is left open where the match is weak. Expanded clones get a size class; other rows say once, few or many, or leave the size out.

cdr3_aa: CASSQVPLPRTGELFF
cdr3_nt: TGTGCCAGCAGCCAAGTCCCCTTGCCGCGTACCGGGGAGCTGTTTTTT
j_call: TRBJ2-2
clone_size: .
v_call: TRBV4-2
d_call: .

cdr3_aa: CASSPRLTEAFF
cdr3_nt: TGTGCCAGCAGTCCCCGACTCACCGAAGCTTTCTTT
j_call: TRBJ1-1
clone_size: .
v_call: TRBV28
d_call: .

cdr3_aa: CASTPAGAETQYF
cdr3_nt: TGTGCCAGCACGCCCGCTGGGGCCGAGACCCAGTACTTC
j_call: TRBJ2-5
clone_size: .
v_call: TRBV6-5
d_call: .

cdr3_aa: CASKDRGHQPQHF
cdr3_nt: TGTGCCAGTAAGGACAGGGGGCATCAGCCCCAGCATTTT
j_call: TRBJ1-5
clone_size: .
v_call: TRBV19
d_call: TRBD1

cdr3_aa: CASSQAGGNEKLFF
cdr3_nt: TGTGCCAGCAGCCAGGCCGGGGGGAATGAAAAACTGTTTTTT
j_call: TRBJ1-4
clone_size: .
v_call: TRBV4-2
d_call: .

cdr3_aa: CASSYSGLSNEKLFF
cdr3_nt: TGTGCCAGCAGTTACTCGGGGCTTAGTAATGAAAAACTGTTTTTT
j_call: TRBJ1-4
clone_size: few
v_call: TRBV6-5
d_call: .

cdr3_aa: CASSPSGSSGNTIYF
cdr3_nt: TGTGCCAGCAGCCCCTCCGGGAGCTCTGGAAACACCATATATTTT
j_call: TRBJ1-3
clone_size: .
v_call: TRBV3-1/TRBV3-2
d_call: .

cdr3_aa: CASAPGSETQYF
cdr3_nt: TGTGCCAGTGCCCCCGGTTCGGAGACCCAGTACTTC
j_call: TRBJ2-5
clone_size: few
v_call: TRBV7-9
d_call: .

cdr3_aa: CASSKARIRDQPQHF
cdr3_nt: TGTGCCAGCAGCAAAGCGCGGATCAGGGATCAGCCCCAGCATTTT
j_call: TRBJ1-5
clone_size: .
v_call: TRBV21-1
d_call: .

cdr3_aa: CASSLTQTGDNEQFF
cdr3_nt: TGTGCCAGCAGCTTAACACAAACAGGGGACAATGAGCAGTTCTTC
j_call: TRBJ2-1
clone_size: .
v_call: TRBV7-9
d_call: TRBD1

cdr3_aa: CAISAQGSGSNQPQHF
cdr3_nt: TGTGCCATCAGTGCGCAGGGGAGCGGTAGCAATCAGCCCCAGCATTTT
j_call: TRBJ1-5
clone_size: .
v_call: TRBV10-3
d_call: .

cdr3_aa: CASSLSHGTGPSYEQYF
cdr3_nt: TGTGCCAGCAGTTTATCTCATGGGACAGGTCCCTCCTACGAGCAGTACTTC
j_call: TRBJ2-7
clone_size: .
v_call: TRBV27
d_call: TRBD1

cdr3_aa: CAIRDRANTEAFF
cdr3_nt: TGTGCCATCCGGGACAGGGCAAACACTGAAGCTTTCTTT
j_call: TRBJ1-1
clone_size: .
v_call: TRBV10-3
d_call: TRBD1

cdr3_aa: CSVSETANTEAFF
cdr3_nt: TGCAGCGTTTCGGAGACAGCGAACACTGAAGCTTTCTTT
j_call: TRBJ1-1
clone_size: .
v_call: TRBV29-1
d_call: .

cdr3_aa: CASSQEARTGIGYTF
cdr3_nt: TGTGCCAGCAGCCAAGAAGCACGGACAGGGATTGGCTACACCTTC
j_call: TRBJ1-2
clone_size: few
v_call: TRBV4-2
d_call: TRBD1

cdr3_aa: CASSSPPGTSLEWETQYF
cdr3_nt: TGCGCCAGCAGCTCCCCGCCCGGGACTTCTCTCGAGTGGGAGACCCAGTACTTC
j_call: TRBJ2-5
clone_size: .
v_call: TRBV5-1
d_call: .